These T cell receptor beta chains were read from a single sample in a study of cytomegalovirus exposure and HLA in healthy donors. Some clones are missing from TCRdb's copy, which holds only in-frame ones; the method was immunoSEQ multiplex PCR. The sample contains some 96,000 clones, roughly 80% of which appear only once. The sequencing input was PBMCs. The source is a female donor in good health and CMV-seronegative. CDR3s leave out the opening cysteine and the closing phenylalanine or tryptophan. Clone size appears in some rows only: once, few, many, or a class for an expanded clone.

CDR3aa	v_gene	j_gene	abundance
ASSVVRLAGGPNEQF	TRBV9	TRBJ2-1	-
ASSLEGGILYGYT	TRBV7-2	TRBJ1-2	few
ASKTFQTQY	TRBV11-3	TRBJ2-5	few
ASSREVREVYGYT	TRBV5-4	TRBJ1-2	once
ASNSGGGTEAF	TRBV18	TRBJ1-1	-
ASILDRDNQPQH	TRBV7-3	TRBJ1-5	-
ASSSGTGGLQPQH	TRBV2	TRBJ1-5	-
ASSYSGQTFGYT	TRBV6-5	TRBJ1-2	-
ASRPGQEPNTEAF	TRBV28	TRBJ1-1	-
ASRERGGLRQPQH	TRBV6-5	TRBJ1-5	-
ASSVEGGMDRGYEQY	TRBV9	TRBJ2-7	once
ASSAGQGLDGYT	TRBV18	TRBJ1-2	-
ASSLPGQGLSNTEAF	TRBV19	TRBJ1-1	-
ASSPLPGRKVAGWYGYT	TRBV18	TRBJ1-2	-
ASSPWEGNQPQH	TRBV7-9	TRBJ1-5	-
ASRETGGLTYEQY	TRBV5-6	TRBJ2-7	few
ASSFVTGGNTEAF	TRBV5-1	TRBJ1-1	-
ASTQGPSSYNEQF	TRBV2	TRBJ2-1	-
ASSHGQGADTQY	TRBV4-2	TRBJ2-3	once
ASTSVSSATDTQY	TRBV5-1	TRBJ2-3	-
AWSSWTGSQPQH	TRBV30	TRBJ1-5	-
ASSLTMVGSTDTQY	TRBV5-1	TRBJ2-3	-
ASSLVTVPYEQY	TRBV28	TRBJ2-7	-
ASSQRAGGDTQY	TRBV7-9	TRBJ2-3	-
ASSSWGGADTGELF	TRBV7-3	TRBJ2-2	-
ASSLNIGQGT	TRBV7-9	TRBJ1-2	-
ASSEYWTGGDRNTEAF	TRBV25-1	TRBJ1-1	few
ASSLVENYGYT	TRBV7-2	TRBJ1-2	-
SVAGLMNTEAF	TRBV29-1	TRBJ1-1	-
ASSSGLRNYEQY	TRBV7-2	TRBJ2-7	few
ASSSRAYEQY	TRBV25-1	TRBJ2-7	-
ASSPGGGVNTEAF	TRBV11-3	TRBJ1-1	once
ASQTLATDTQY	TRBV18	TRBJ2-3	-
ASSLLGGGNSPLH	TRBV7-3	TRBJ1-6	few
ASSLLGAQNTEAF	TRBV7-2	TRBJ1-1	-
ASSSGTRGYT	TRBV27	TRBJ1-2	-
ATSRVGGQSRSGYGYT	TRBV15	TRBJ1-2	-
ASSRTGGVDEQY	TRBV5-1	TRBJ2-7	-
ASDSGSLNEQF	TRBV9	TRBJ2-1	few
ASSEPWRQGLLGYT	TRBV6-4	TRBJ1-2	-
ASSSGDNQPQH	TRBV27	TRBJ1-5	-
ASSYSAGYNQPQH	TRBV6-5	TRBJ1-5	-
ASRPRTGQTYEQY	TRBV5-1	TRBJ2-7	-
ASIGSDATNEKLF	TRBV6-6	TRBJ1-4	-
ASSPEGTVRTEAF	TRBV7-2	TRBJ1-1	few
ASSSTGVYGAF	TRBV5-6	TRBJ1-1	-
ASSIRPGGSRNTEAF	TRBV19	TRBJ1-1	-
ASSPRGLNEKLF	TRBV5-6	TRBJ1-4	-
ASSSRSLVSYEQY	TRBV13	TRBJ2-7	-
ASSGSGDSDWRTQY	TRBV27	TRBJ2-5	-
ASGLSGGETQY	TRBV12-5	TRBJ2-5	-
ASSPEGAGYTEAF	TRBV13	TRBJ1-1	-
ASRVRTSGTYEQY	TRBV2	TRBJ2-7	-